Below are 2 T cell receptor beta chains sequenced from a single sample in a study of post-analysis software for immune sequencing data. Study conclusions and caveats: In patients, about 5 TRBV segments were more frequent than in controls, with TRBV5-6, TRBV5-1 and TRBV20-1 among them.

Unique molecular identifiers had been added to the TCR beta cDNA libraries. TCRdb reanalysed the PCR reads using MiXCR and keeps one entry per CDR3 protein. The sample has 500,000 to 600,000 distinct CDR3 sequences, about 44% seen once; the top ten hold about 1.5%. The antigens for these receptors are not known. Sequencing was done on a sample of blood. Every receptor here comes from a girl aged 5 to 17 with multiple sclerosis.

This chain links TRBV12-5 with TRBJ2-4, with TRBD1 matching 8 bases. This CDR3 is built from 15 residues. CDR1 is LGHNT and CDR2 is FRNRAP in the germline V gene. J lost 6 bases, V lost 1 base, and 5 bases had no gene match. CDR3 residues: CASGLDRGFANIQYF. CDR3 DNA sequence: TGTGCTAGTGGTTTGGACAGGGGGTTTGCAAACATTCAGTACTTC.

This clonotype was recorded only once. The chain has TRBV27 and TRBJ1-6; no definite D call. CDR3 size: 15 residues. Per germline, CDR1 MNHEY and CDR2 SMNVEV (reference sequence). V dropped 5 bases and J dropped 6 bases, with 14 bases sitting between them. The CDR3 loop reads CASSPRGGFNSPLHF. The CDR3 DNA follows: TGTGCCAGCAGTCCCCGGGGAGGCTTTAATTCACCCCTCCACTTT.